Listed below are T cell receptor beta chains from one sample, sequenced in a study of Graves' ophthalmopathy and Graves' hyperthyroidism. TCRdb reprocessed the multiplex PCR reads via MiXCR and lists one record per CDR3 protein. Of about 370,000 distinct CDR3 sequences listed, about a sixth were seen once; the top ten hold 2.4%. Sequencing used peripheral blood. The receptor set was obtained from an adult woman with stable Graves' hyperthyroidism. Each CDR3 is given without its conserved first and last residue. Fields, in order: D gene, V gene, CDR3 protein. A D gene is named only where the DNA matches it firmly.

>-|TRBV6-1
AIKGSGGAETPY
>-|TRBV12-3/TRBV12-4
ASSSAGGLNQPQH
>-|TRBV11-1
ASSPDGGRGTEAF
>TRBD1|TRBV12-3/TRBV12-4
ASSELTGDQPQH
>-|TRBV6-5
ASSYSAEAF
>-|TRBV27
ASSPLEGTYEQY
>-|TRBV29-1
SVRGLKGLNTEAF
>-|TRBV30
AWSFRGHEQY
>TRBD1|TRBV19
ASSRQGVTGELF
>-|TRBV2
ASSEETAYYGYT
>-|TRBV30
AWGTVYEQY